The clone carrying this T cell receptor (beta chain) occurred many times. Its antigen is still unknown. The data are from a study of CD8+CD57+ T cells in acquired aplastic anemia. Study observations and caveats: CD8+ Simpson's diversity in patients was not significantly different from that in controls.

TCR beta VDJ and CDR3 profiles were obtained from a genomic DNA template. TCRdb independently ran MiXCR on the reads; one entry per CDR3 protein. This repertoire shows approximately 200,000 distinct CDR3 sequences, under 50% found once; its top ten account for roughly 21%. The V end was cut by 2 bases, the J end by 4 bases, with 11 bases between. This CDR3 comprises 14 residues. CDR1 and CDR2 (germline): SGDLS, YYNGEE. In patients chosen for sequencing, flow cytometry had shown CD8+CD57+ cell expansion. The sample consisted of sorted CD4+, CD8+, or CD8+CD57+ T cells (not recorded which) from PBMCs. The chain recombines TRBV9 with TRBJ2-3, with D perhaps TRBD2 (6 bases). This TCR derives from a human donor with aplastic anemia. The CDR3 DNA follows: TGTGCCAGCAGCGTTACTAGCTCGGCAGATACGCAGTATTTT. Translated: CASSVTSSADTQYF.